This entry describes one TCR beta chain. What antigen it recognizes has not been identified. Relative to the germline gene, one junction end is altered; a read error may explain this. The CDR3 covers 17 residues, taking in both the cysteine and the phenylalanine. Only the CDR3 DNA is retained, 51 bases long and in frame from the first base. This entry belongs to a study of T cell repertoires in cytomegalovirus infection (dated by TCRdb to about 2019). A note on the overall study: Peptide stimulations targeted recently identified HLA-C-restricted CMV epitopes, whose presentation resists viral immunomodulation, together with well-studied HLA-B-restricted epitopes. The HLA type of each donor mattered for the analysis, because public TCR beta signatures pointed to carriage of CMV infection along with the matching HLA type. Results the study describes overall, beyond this receptor: The ex vivo response was dominated by HLA-C-restricted CMV-specific TCR beta clonotypes, which also provided the single most frequent clonotype in two of eight donors. Carriers of CMV infection plus the relevant HLA type were discriminated by the cumulative frequency of public TCR beta family members in the study cohort and in an independent roughly 340-donor cohort.

The sample's treatment or condition, from its label and the paper: in vitro stimulation with specific CMV peptide epitopes to enrich CMV-specific T cells. The data were produced on an Illumina HiSeq 1500. TCRdb itself trimmed the public reads at Q25 with fastp, ran MiXCR and retained productive beta chains. Every distinct CDR3 protein forms one entry, paired with its most common genes and DNA. The sample has 750,000 to 900,000 distinct CDR3 sequences on record, around 29% of them singletons. Approximately 14% of the sample is held by the ten biggest clonotypes. Sequencing was performed on cultured CD8+ T cells from PBMCs, taken from culture after CMV antigen stimulation. The rearrangement joined TRBV5-3 to TRBJ1-2, and TRBD1 aligns with 9 junction nucleotides. TRBV5-3 is assigned to the ORF class and has an uncertain function. The receptor was isolated from a human donor in good health (CMV status not recorded). Some clones in this sample may be carry-over from other donors' samples. The CDR3 region: CASSSPGQGVLNYGYTF. The DNA is as follows: TGTGCCAGCAGCTCACCGGGACAGGGAGTACTTAACTATGGCTACACCTTC.